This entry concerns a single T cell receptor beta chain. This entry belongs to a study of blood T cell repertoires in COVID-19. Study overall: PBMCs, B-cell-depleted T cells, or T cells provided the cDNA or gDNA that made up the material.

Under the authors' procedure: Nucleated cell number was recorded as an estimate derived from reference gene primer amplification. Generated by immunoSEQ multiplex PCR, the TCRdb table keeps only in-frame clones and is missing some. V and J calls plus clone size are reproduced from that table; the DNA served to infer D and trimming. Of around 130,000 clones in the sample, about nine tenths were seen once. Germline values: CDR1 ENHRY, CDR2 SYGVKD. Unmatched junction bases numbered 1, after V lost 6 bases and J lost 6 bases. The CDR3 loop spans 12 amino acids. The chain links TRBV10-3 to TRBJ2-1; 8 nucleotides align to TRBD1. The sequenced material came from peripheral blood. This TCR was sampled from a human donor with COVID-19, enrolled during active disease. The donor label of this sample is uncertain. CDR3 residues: CAIRTGGNEQFF. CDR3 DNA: TGTGCCATCAGAACAGGGGGCAATGAGCAGTTCTTC.